The source of this T cell receptor (beta chain) is a study of blood T cell repertoires in COVID-19. About the research overall: Italy, Spain and the United States were the sources of the convalescent and acute COVID-19 samples. Nucleic acid was either cDNA or gDNA, and it came from T cells, B-cell-depleted T cells, or PBMCs.

Some clones are missing from TCRdb's copy, which holds only in-frame ones; the method was immunoSEQ multiplex PCR. Seen here are 90,000 or so clones, around 78% observed once, and the top ten hold 9.5% to 12%. The CDR3 consists of 17 residues. CDR1 is SGHKS, CDR2 YYEKEE, per germline (reference sequence). Trimming shortened V by 2 bases and J by 0 bases, and 16 bases separated the two germline ends. This sequence was found in a human donor in a cohort sampled during active COVID-19. Material: peripheral blood. The V and J genes are TRBV5-5 and TRBJ2-3; D perhaps matches TRBD2 (6 bases). CDR3 sequence reads: CASSFRHNSGSTDTQYF. In DNA, the CDR3 is TGTGCCAGCAGCTTCAGACATAATAGCGGTAGCACAGATACGCAGTATTTT.